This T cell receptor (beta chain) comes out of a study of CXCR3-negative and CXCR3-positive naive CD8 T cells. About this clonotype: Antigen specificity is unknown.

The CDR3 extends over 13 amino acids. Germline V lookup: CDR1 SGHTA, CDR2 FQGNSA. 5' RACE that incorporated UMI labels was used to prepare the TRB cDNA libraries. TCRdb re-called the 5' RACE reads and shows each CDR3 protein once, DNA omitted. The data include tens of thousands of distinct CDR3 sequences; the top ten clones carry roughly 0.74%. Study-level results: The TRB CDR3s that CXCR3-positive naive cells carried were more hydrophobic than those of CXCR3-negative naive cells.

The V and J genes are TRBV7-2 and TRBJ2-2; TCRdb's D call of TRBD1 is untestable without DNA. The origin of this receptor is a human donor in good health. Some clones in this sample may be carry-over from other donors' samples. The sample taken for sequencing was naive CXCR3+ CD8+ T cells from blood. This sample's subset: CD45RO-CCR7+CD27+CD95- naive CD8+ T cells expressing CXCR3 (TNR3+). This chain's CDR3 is CASNDRAAGELFF. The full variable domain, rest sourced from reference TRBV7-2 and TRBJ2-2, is GAGVSQSPSNKVTEKGKDVELRCDPISGHTALYWYRQSLGQGLEFLIYFQGNSAPDKSGLPSDRFSAERTGGSVSTLTIQRTQQEDSAVYLCASNDRAAGELFFGEGSRLTVL.